A selection of T cell receptor beta chains follows, all from one sample in a study of T cells after yellow fever vaccination. TCRdb processed the 5' RACE reads anew with MiXCR; each CDR3 protein has one entry. The sample has about 310,000 distinct CDR3 sequences, roughly 3.5% seen once. The material sequenced was PBMCs, taken on the day of the yellow fever booster vaccination. The receptors were gathered from a man aged 18 to 30 who received the YFV17D yellow fever vaccine. CDR3s include the opening cysteine and the closing phenylalanine or tryptophan. Fields, in order: V gene, clone size, D gene, J gene, CDR3 DNA, CDR3 protein. A D gene is named only where the DNA matches it firmly. The size field is filled for only some rows; it gives once, few, many or a size class.

>TRBV12-3/TRBV12-4|.|TRBD2|TRBJ2-2
TGTGCCAGCAGCCCGCTAGCGGGGGGGAACACCGGGGAGCTGTTTTTT
CASSPLAGGNTGELFF
>TRBV7-8|many|.|TRBJ1-3
TGTGCCAGCAGCTTAGGCAACTACCGGGTTAAAGGAAACACCATATATTTT
CASSLGNYRVKGNTIYF
>TRBV9|many|.|TRBJ2-3
TGTGCCAGCAGCGTAGCAGGGGTCAACACAGATACGCAGTATTTT
CASSVAGVNTDTQYF
>TRBV5-5|many|TRBD1|TRBJ2-3
TGTGCCAGCAGTCCCGGACAGGGACTTACAGATACGCAGTATTTT
CASSPGQGLTDTQYF
>TRBV20-1|many|.|TRBJ1-2
TGCAGTGCCACACCGGGGGCCCTGGGCTACACCTTC
CSATPGALGYTF
>TRBV9|many|TRBD1|TRBJ2-7
TGTGCCAGCAGCGTAGGGTCAGGGGGCCCCTCCTACGAGCAGTACTTC
CASSVGSGGPSYEQYF
>TRBV5-4|.|TRBD1|TRBJ2-4
TGTGCCAGCAGCTTGGAGGGCAGGGGGACCAAAAACATTCAGTACTTC
CASSLEGRGTKNIQYF
>TRBV5-1|many|TRBD1|TRBJ2-2
TGCGCCAGCAGCTTCATCAGGGGGCCCTGGACCGGGGAGCTGTTTTTT
CASSFIRGPWTGELFF
>TRBV4-1|.|TRBD2|TRBJ2-4
TGCGCCAGCCGGGGGGTGAACATTCAGTACTTC
CASRGVNIQYF
>TRBV6-5|many|TRBD1|TRBJ2-7
TGTGCCACAACGGGGACAGGGAGCTACGAGCAGTACTTC
CATTGTGSYEQYF
>TRBV7-7|many|TRBD2|TRBJ2-3
TGTGCCAGCAGCCCCTCGGTAGCGGGGGGACCAGATACGCAGTATTTT
CASSPSVAGGPDTQYF
>TRBV7-9|many|TRBD1|TRBJ2-2
TGTGCTAGCAGCCCTGGACAGGGCGCCGGGGAGCTGTTTTTT
CASSPGQGAGELFF
>TRBV5-1|many|TRBD2|TRBJ2-2
TGCGCCAGCAGCTTGTTTACTAGCGGGGCGAACACCGGGGAGCTGTTTTTT
CASSLFTSGANTGELFF
>TRBV6-5|.|.|TRBJ1-5
TGTGCCAGCAGTTATCGATGGGGAAATCAGCCCCAGCATTTT
CASSYRWGNQPQHF
>TRBV19|many|TRBD2|TRBJ2-3
TGTGCCACCGCGGGGTCCAGCGGGAGGCGGGATACGCAGTATTTT
CATAGSSGRRDTQYF
>TRBV5-1|many|.|TRBJ2-5
TGCGCCAGCAGCACCGGACAGCAAGAGACCCAGTACTTC
CASSTGQQETQYF
>TRBV20-1|few|TRBD2|TRBJ2-7
TGCAGTGCTAGGACTAGCGGTACCTACGAGCAGTACTTC
CSARTSGTYEQYF
>TRBV4-1|few|TRBD1|TRBJ1-2
TGCGCCAGCAGCCGAAGATCTGACAGGGCCGACAATCACTATGGCTACACCTTC
CASSRRSDRADNHYGYTF
>TRBV14|.|TRBD1|TRBJ2-3
TGTGCCAGCAGCAGACAGGGGAGCACAGATACGCAGTATTTT
CASSRQGSTDTQYF
>TRBV18|many|TRBD1|TRBJ1-2
TGTGCCAGCTCAATGAACTCCCGGGACAGCTATGGCTACACCTTC
CASSMNSRDSYGYTF
>TRBV9|many|TRBD1|TRBJ1-2
TGTGCCAGCAGCGTTCGACAGGGCCCTGGTATAAGCTATGGCTACACCTTC
CASSVRQGPGISYGYTF
>TRBV12-3/TRBV12-4|many|.|TRBJ2-6
TGTGCCAGCAGTGTCGAGGGGTCGGGGGCCAACGTCCTGACTTTC
CASSVEGSGANVLTF
>TRBV20-1|many|.|TRBJ2-1
TGCAGTGCTGGTAACCCCACTGAGCAGTTCTTC
CSAGNPTEQFF
>TRBV5-1|.|.|TRBJ2-5
TGCGCCAGCAGCTTTTTTTCGAGGGGGACCCAAGAGACCCAGTACTTC
CASSFFSRGTQETQYF
>TRBV4-3|many|.|TRBJ1-2
TGCGCCAGCAGCCAAGAATTCCTGAACTATGGCTACACCTTC
CASSQEFLNYGYTF
>TRBV7-3|.|.|TRBJ1-1
TGTGCCAGCAGCTTCTACTTAGGGGGAGACACTGAAGCTTTCTTT
CASSFYLGGDTEAFF
>TRBV29-1|.|TRBD1|TRBJ2-1
TGCAGCGTGGGGGACAGGGTATTGAGGGAGCAGTTCTTC
CSVGDRVLREQFF
>TRBV12-3/TRBV12-4|few|TRBD1|TRBJ1-2
TGTGCCAGCAGCCAGACAGGGTTCTATGGCTACACCTTC
CASSQTGFYGYTF
>TRBV20-1|.|.|TRBJ2-3
TGCAGTGCTCTGGGGGCCGAACGCACAGATACGCAGTATTTT
CSALGAERTDTQYF
>TRBV27|.|.|TRBJ2-6
TGTGCCAGCAGTTTAACAGCTTCTGGGGCCAACGTCCTGACTTTC
CASSLTASGANVLTF
>TRBV7-6|few|.|TRBJ1-4
TGTGCCAGCACGGACCTAACCCGAGGCGAAAAACTGTTTTTT
CASTDLTRGEKLFF
>TRBV2|many|.|TRBJ1-5
TGTGCCAGCAGTTTGGATCAGCCCCAGCATTTT
CASSLDQPQHF
>TRBV5-1|few|.|TRBJ2-1
TGCGCCAGCAGCCCCCCCGCGTCTAGATACAATGAGCAGTTCTTC
CASSPPASRYNEQFF
>TRBV5-1|many|TRBD1|TRBJ2-5
TGCGCCAGCAGCAAGGGACAGCCCCAAGAGACCCAGTACTTC
CASSKGQPQETQYF
>TRBV12-5|many|.|TRBJ1-2
TGTGCTAGTGGTTTGGCCTCCGGGAGTTTCTCTTTGGGAGGCTACACCTTC
CASGLASGSFSLGGYTF
>TRBV4-3|many|.|TRBJ1-1
TGCGCCAGCAGCCAAGGGATCTTGGGACGCACTGAAGCTTTCTTT
CASSQGILGRTEAFF
>TRBV12-3/TRBV12-4|few|.|TRBJ2-7
TGTGCCAGCAGTTTATTGAGCCCCTACGAGCAGTACTTC
CASSLLSPYEQYF
>TRBV5-4|few|.|TRBJ1-5
TGTGCCAGCAGCTTGGACAGCGGCGGGCCCCAGCATTTT
CASSLDSGGPQHF
>TRBV5-1|.|.|TRBJ1-1
TGCGCCAGAAGCGCGGGACTAGGTGAAGCTTTCTTT
CARSAGLGEAFF
>TRBV12-5|few|TRBD1|TRBJ1-1
TGTGCTAGTGGTTTGGGGGAGACAGGGGGAGAGGCTTTCTTT
CASGLGETGGEAFF
>TRBV5-6|many|.|TRBJ2-1
TGTGCCAGCAGCTTGGTTACTCACGGGAATGAGCAGTTCTTC
CASSLVTHGNEQFF
>TRBV7-2|many|TRBD1|TRBJ1-1
TGTGCCAGCAGCTTAGGGACAGGGGGTGAAGCTTTCTTT
CASSLGTGGEAFF
>TRBV7-2|.|TRBD1|TRBJ2-5
TGTGCCAGCAGCTTCCCGGCCGGACAGGCTGAGGAGACCCAGTACTTC
CASSFPAGQAEETQYF
>TRBV4-3|many|.|TRBJ1-1
TGCGCCAGCAGCCAAGCTTGGGGATACACTGAAGCTTTCTTT
CASSQAWGYTEAFF
>TRBV7-6|.|.|TRBJ2-5
TGTGCCAGCAGCCCGGGTGCACCGGAGACCCAGTACTTC
CASSPGAPETQYF
>TRBV6-2/TRBV6-3|few|.|TRBJ2-7
TGTGCCAGCAGTTACCAACAGGGAGCCTACGAGCAGTACTTC
CASSYQQGAYEQYF
>TRBV7-8|many|TRBD2|TRBJ2-7
TGTGCCAGCAGAGGCTGGAGAGGCGGGGGTTGGGAGCAGTACTTC
CASRGWRGGGWEQYF
>TRBV12-3/TRBV12-4|many|.|TRBJ2-5
TGTGCCAGCACTGTTGACCCGCTGGAGACCCAGTACTTC
CASTVDPLETQYF